This T cell receptor beta chain comes out of a study of Graves' ophthalmopathy and Graves' hyperthyroidism. The study's findings and limits: Blood also carried most expanded thyroid clonotypes exceeding 0.001 frequency. A 13-signature model separated ophthalmopathy from stable hyperthyroidism, reaching around 89% sensitivity and less than 82% specificity cross-validated.

From RNA, the CDR3 regions of TCR beta chains were amplified and sequenced. Second-round multiplex PCR came after a first-round RT-PCR that employed HTBI primers. TCRdb redid the calling of the multiplex PCR reads with MiXCR, one entry per CDR3 protein. The sample lists around 1.1 million distinct CDR3 sequences, approximately 35% seen once, with 11% in the top ten. V was trimmed by 3 bases and J by 2 bases, leaving 10 bases between them. CDR3 size: 14 residues. Germline assignment: CDR1 LGHNA and CDR2 YSLEER. If patients had other autoimmune diseases, uncontrolled infections, pregnancy or lactation, they were excluded. The diagnosis combined clinical symptoms, thyroxine, TRAb, thyroid ultrasound and orbital computed tomography scans. In regard to this clonotype: Its cognate antigen is unknown.

The TCR originated in an adult man with Graves' hyperthyroidism. Sequences were obtained from peripheral blood or thyroid tissue (not recorded which). The chain links TRBV4-3 to TRBJ1-2, with unresolved D. The DNA for the CDR3 is TGCGCCAGCAGCCAGGAAGGCCACAACTATGGCTACACCTTC. It is translated as CASSQEGHNYGYTF.